This T cell receptor beta chain was recorded in a study of OX40 agonist ivuxolimab in advanced cancers. CDR3 size: 17 residues. The J segment lost 6 bases and the V segment lost 4 bases, leaving 15 bases of the junction unmatched. Germline values: CDR1 SGHNT, CDR2 YYREEE (reference sequence). Sequencing used immunoSEQ multiplex PCR; TCRdb keeps in-frame clones, though not all of them. The table has tens of thousands of clones, about nine tenths seen once; the top ten hold 0.55% to 0.65%. Sequencing used CD4+ or CD8+ T cells sorted from blood, obtained in a trial of the OX40 agonist ivuxolimab. This sequence was found in an adult with an advanced solid tumor such as melanoma, head and neck, liver or kidney cancer. V and J are TRBV5-4 and TRBJ2-1; 8 bases are shared with TRBD1. The CDR3 coding sequence is TGTGCCAGCAGCCCCATTACCAGACAGGGGTTGGGCAATGAGCAGTTCTTC. Its translation is CASSPITRQGLGNEQFF.